The 19 T cell receptor beta chains below come from one sample, sequenced in a study of blood T cell repertoires in COVID-19. Sequencing was performed with immunoSEQ multiplex PCR; in TCRdb, only in-frame clones are kept and a portion is missing. This sample yields about 20,000 clones, of which 70% to 90% are seen a single time; roughly 3.8% belongs to the top ten. The sequenced sample was peripheral blood. The receptors come from a man aged 45-60 years with active COVID-19.

This clone has only a few counts. V usage is TRBV20-1 and J usage is TRBJ1-1; weak D call: TRBD1 (6 bases). V was trimmed by 3 bases and J by 3 bases, leaving 14 bases between them. Germline V CDR1 and CDR2: DFQATT, SNEGSKA (reference sequence). This CDR3 region has 14 residues. The CDR3 protein is CSASGDNRDTEAFF. The CDR3 DNA reads TGCAGTGCTAGTGGGGACAACCGAGACACTGAAGCTTTCTTT.

This chain joins TRBV7-9 and TRBJ2-7; no firm D call. The length of the CDR3 is 12 residues. V was cut by 5 bases and J by 2 bases, with 7 bases left in between. The germline V gene encodes CDR1 SEHNR and CDR2 FQNEAQ (reference sequence). The CDR3 DNA follows: TGTGCCAGCAGCCCGGGTCCCTACGAGCAGTACTTC. Amino acids: CASSPGPYEQYF.

The chain recombines TRBV6-4 with TRBJ2-1; 9 positions match TRBD2. This CDR3 is built from 14 residues. V lost 0 bases and J lost 13; bases outside the gene matches: 7. Per the germline V gene, CDR1 is MRHNA and CDR2 is SNTAGT. CDR3 protein: CASSDSVSGGGQFF. CDR3 bases: TGTGCCAGCAGTGACTCGGTTAGCGGGGGAGGTCAGTTCTTC.

The rearrangement joins TRBV4-3 to TRBJ1-3; 8 positions match TRBD1. Unmatched junction bases numbered 9, after V lost 2 bases and J lost 3 bases. The CDR3 is 17 residues long. Germline lookup yields CDR1 LGHNA and CDR2 YSLEER. The CDR3 DNA reads as TGCGCCAGCAGCCAATCATCAGGGGGCCTGGGTGGAAACACCATATATTTT. Protein product: CASSQSSGGLGGNTIYF.

The V call is TRBV12-5, the J call TRBJ1-1; 11 nucleotides match TRBD1. Germline CDR1 LGHNT, CDR2 FRNRAP. V lost 6 bases to trimming and J lost 4 bases; unmatched junction nucleotides: 13. CDR3 length: 17 residues. The CDR3 is CASGSMDRGLGVTEAFF. In DNA form, the CDR3 reads TGTGCTAGTGGCTCCATGGACAGGGGGCTTGGCGTCACTGAAGCTTTCTTT.

The chain combines TRBV5-1 with TRBJ1-5; D is uncertain. In germline, CDR1 is SGHRS, CDR2 YFSETQ. Trimming stripped 4 bases from V and 4 bases from J, with 15 bases between. CDR3 size: 15 residues. CDR3 loop: CASSLGLSSNQPQHF. The CDR3 DNA follows: TGCGCCAGCAGCCTCGGGTTATCGTCTAATCAGCCCCAGCATTTT.

The CDR3 reads CASSALVRGVGELFF. The CDR3 DNA reads TGTGCCAGCAGCGCGCTAGTAAGGGGTGTCGGGGAGCTGTTTTTT. The V and J genes are TRBV5-4 and TRBJ2-2, with D possibly TRBD1 on 5 matching bases. The germline V gene has CDR1 SGHNT and CDR2 YYREEE (reference sequence). The CDR3 consists of 15 residues. Between the trimmed V and J ends, which lost 4 bases and 7 bases, there was a span of 17 bases.

The chain is built from TRBV5-6 and TRBJ1-1; the match to TRBD1 covers 10 bases. Germline lookup yields CDR1 SGHDT and CDR2 YYEEEE. The CDR3 sequence is 13 residues long. V gave up 3 bases and J gave up 5 bases; unmatched junction bases: 1. CDR3 sequence reads: CASSWDRGTEAFF. CDR3 DNA: TGTGCCAGCAGCTGGGACAGGGGTACTGAAGCTTTCTTT.

The V and J genes are TRBV5-1 and TRBJ2-5; no reliable D call. The CDR3 has 13 residues. Germline V CDR1 and CDR2: SGHRS, YFSETQ. The V gene lost 0 bases and the J gene lost 5 bases, with 8 bases spanning the gap. CDR3 sequence: CASSLGAEETQYF. The CDR3 DNA sequence: TGCGCCAGCAGCTTGGGGGCAGAGGAGACCCAGTACTTC.

This clone is a singleton in its sample. The V and J genes are TRBV5-1 and TRBJ2-2; D is unresolved. CDR1 is SGHRS and CDR2 is YFSETQ in the germline V gene. Trimming shortened V by 3 bases and J by 0 bases, and 6 bases separated the two germline ends. The CDR3 runs 14 residues. CDR3 sequence reads: CASSYQSNTGELFF. CDR3 nucleotide sequence: TGCGCCAGCAGCTACCAGTCGAACACCGGGGAGCTGTTTTTT.

The chain recombines TRBV29-1 with TRBJ2-7; 7 nucleotides match TRBD2. CDR1 SQVTM and CDR2 ANQGSEA come from the germline V gene. The CDR3 runs to 13 residues. DNA for the CDR3: TGCAGTGCTCGCGGGGGTTCCCATATCGAGCAGTACTTC. Amino acids: CSARGGSHIEQYF.

The gene calls are TRBV7-8 and TRBJ2-7, with 13 bases lining up with TRBD2. This CDR3 is 17 amino acids long. Germline trimming cut 5 bases from V and 3 bases from J; bases unmatched to any gene: 10. Per the germline V gene, CDR1 is SGHVS and CDR2 is FQNEAQ. The CDR3: CASSPRAGLAGLYEQYF. The CDR3 DNA sequence: TGTGCCAGCAGCCCGCGAGCGGGACTAGCGGGGCTCTACGAGCAGTACTTC. The entire variable domain, with the rest obtained from reference TRBV7-8 and TRBJ2-7, is as follows: GAGVSQSPRYKVAKRGQDVALRCDPISGHVSLFWYQQALGQGPEFLTYFQNEAQLDKSGLPSDRFFAERPEGSVSTLKIQRTQQEDSAVYLCASSPRAGLAGLYEQYFGPGTRLTVT.

The V call is TRBV7-8, the J call TRBJ2-3; D remains ambiguous. The CDR3 spans 11 residues. CDR1 SGHVS and CDR2 FQNEAQ come from the germline V gene. V was shortened by 5 bases and J by 9 bases, with 9 bases between the two germline ends. CDR3 amino acids: CASSLYSTQYF. DNA of the CDR3: TGTGCCAGCAGCCTTTACTCCACGCAGTATTTT.

The V call is TRBV9, the J call TRBJ1-1; a weak D match, TRBD1 (6 bases). The CDR3 runs to 15 residues. Trimming removed 4 bases from V and 1 base from J, with 14 bases in between. CDR1 and CDR2 (germline): SGDLS, YYNGEE. In DNA, the CDR3 is TGTGCCAGCAGCTCCTCGGGACATTCGAACACTGAAGCTTTCTTT. It specifies CASSSSGHSNTEAFF.

The CDR3 coding sequence is TGCGCCAGCAGCTTGGGGCAACAAGAGACCCAGTACTTC. Residues: CASSLGQQETQYF. This chain links TRBV5-1 with TRBJ2-5, with D unclear. The CDR3 has 13 residues. Looked up from germline, CDR1 is SGHRS and CDR2 is YFSETQ. Trimming took 0 bases from V and 2 from J, leaving 5 bases between them.

This chain links TRBV5-1 with TRBJ2-2; 7 nucleotides match TRBD1. This CDR3 has 15 residues. CDR1 and CDR2 from the germline V gene are SGHRS and YFSETQ. The V and J ends lost 4 bases and 5 bases, in that order; junction bases with no gene match: 8. DNA of the CDR3: TGCGCCAGCAGCAGACAGGGCGTTTCGACCGGGGAGCTGTTTTTT. Residues: CASSRQGVSTGELFF.

This sequence joins TRBV6-6 and TRBJ1-6; tentative D call: TRBD1 (6 bases). The CDR3 runs to 13 residues. CDR1 and CDR2 from the germline V gene are MNHNY and SVGAGI (reference sequence). Trimming left V 6 bases short and J 5 bases short, with 8 bases between. CDR3 sequence (DNA): TGTGCCAGCAGGACAGGTGATAATTCACCCCTCCACTTT. This sequence encodes CASRTGDNSPLHF.

The chain employs TRBV19 and TRBJ2-7, with 7 bases that match TRBD1. Per the germline V gene, CDR1 is LNHDA and CDR2 is SQIVND (reference sequence). The CDR3 length is 14 residues. V was clipped by 10 bases and J by 4 bases; unmatched bases: 13. The CDR3 bases are TGTGCCACCGCGATGGGGGACAGCAGTTACGAGCAGTACTTC. This codes for CATAMGDSSYEQYF.

The chain recombines TRBV4-1 with TRBJ2-7; 8 positions agree with TRBD2. V trimming: 1 base; J trimming: 4 bases; junction bases outside the gene matches: 3. The CDR3 is 14 amino acids. In germline, CDR1 is MGHRA, CDR2 YSYEKL. The CDR3 loop is CASSQGGGQYEQYF. The CDR3 nucleotides read TGCGCCAGCAGCCAAGGCGGGGGGCAGTACGAGCAGTACTTC.